This T cell receptor (beta chain) was identified in a study of T cell responses to AZD1222 COVID-19 vaccine. Broader study findings: Sampled repertoires all dated from after the peak T cell response. White British donors predominated, females outnumbered males, and clonal diversity was possibly underestimated.

On this clone itself: The antigen is undetermined.

Germline CDR1 and CDR2: SGHAT and FQNNGV. This CDR3 region has 15 residues. The V gene end was trimmed by 4 bases and the J gene end by 4 bases; junction bases not matched to a gene: 7. TCRdb's table, derived via immunoSEQ multiplex PCR, lists solely in-frame clones and lacks some. The table lists more than 150,000 clones, approximately 92% of them singletons. The chain recombines TRBV11-2 with TRBJ1-2, with 9 bases that match TRBD1. Sequencing was performed on peripheral blood, taken on day 0 of AZD1222 vaccination. This sequence originates from an adult in good health. This CDR3 reads CASSSGTGWSYGYTF. The DNA of the CDR3 is TGTGCCAGCAGCTCCGGGACAGGGTGGAGCTATGGCTACACCTTC.